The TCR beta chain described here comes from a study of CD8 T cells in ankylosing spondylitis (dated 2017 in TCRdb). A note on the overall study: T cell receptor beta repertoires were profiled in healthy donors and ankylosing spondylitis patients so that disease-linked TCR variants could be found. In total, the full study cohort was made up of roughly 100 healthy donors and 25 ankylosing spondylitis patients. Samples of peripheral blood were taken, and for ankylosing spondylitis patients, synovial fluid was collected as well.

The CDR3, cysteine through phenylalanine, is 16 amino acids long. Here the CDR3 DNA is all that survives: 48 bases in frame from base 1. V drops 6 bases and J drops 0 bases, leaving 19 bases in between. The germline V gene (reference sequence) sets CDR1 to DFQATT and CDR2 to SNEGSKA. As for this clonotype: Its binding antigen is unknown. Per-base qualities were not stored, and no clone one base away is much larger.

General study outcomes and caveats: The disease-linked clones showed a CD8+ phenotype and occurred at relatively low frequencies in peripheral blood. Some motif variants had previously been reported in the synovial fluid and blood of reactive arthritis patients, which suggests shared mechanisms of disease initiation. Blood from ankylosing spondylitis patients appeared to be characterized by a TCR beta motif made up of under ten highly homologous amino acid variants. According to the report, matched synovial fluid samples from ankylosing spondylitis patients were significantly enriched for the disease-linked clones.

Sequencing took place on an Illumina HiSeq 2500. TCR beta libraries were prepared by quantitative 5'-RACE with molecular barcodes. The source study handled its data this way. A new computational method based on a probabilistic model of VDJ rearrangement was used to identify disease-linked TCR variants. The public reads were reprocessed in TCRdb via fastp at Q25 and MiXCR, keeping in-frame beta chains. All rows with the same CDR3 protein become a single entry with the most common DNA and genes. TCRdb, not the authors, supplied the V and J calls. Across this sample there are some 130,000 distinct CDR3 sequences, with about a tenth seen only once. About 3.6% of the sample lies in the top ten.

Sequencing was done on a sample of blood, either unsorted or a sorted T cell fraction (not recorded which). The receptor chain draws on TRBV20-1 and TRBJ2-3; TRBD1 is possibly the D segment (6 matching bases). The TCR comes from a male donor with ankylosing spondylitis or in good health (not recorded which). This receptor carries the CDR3 CSAWTGTKFSTDTQYF. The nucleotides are TGCAGTGCCTGGACCGGGACAAAATTTAGCACAGATACGCAGTATTTT.